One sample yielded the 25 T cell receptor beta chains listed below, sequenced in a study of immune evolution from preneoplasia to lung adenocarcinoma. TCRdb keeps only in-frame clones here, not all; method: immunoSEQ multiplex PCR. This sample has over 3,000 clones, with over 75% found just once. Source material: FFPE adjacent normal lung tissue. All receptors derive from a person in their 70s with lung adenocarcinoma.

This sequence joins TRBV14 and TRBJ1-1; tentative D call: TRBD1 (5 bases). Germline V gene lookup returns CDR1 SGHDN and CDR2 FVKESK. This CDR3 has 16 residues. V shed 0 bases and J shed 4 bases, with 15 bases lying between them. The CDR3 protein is CASSQDNWGMSTEAFF. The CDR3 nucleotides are TGTGCCAGCAGCCAAGATAATTGGGGGATGAGCACTGAAGCTTTCTTT.

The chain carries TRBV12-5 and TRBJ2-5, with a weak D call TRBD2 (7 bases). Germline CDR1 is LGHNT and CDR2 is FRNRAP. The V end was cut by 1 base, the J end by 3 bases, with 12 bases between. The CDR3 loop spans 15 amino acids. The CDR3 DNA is TGTGCTAGTGGTTTGGGCATAGGGGGGGAAGAGACCCAGTACTTC. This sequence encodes CASGLGIGGEETQYF. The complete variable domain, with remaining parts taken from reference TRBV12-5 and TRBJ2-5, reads DARVTQTPRHKVTEMGQEVTMRCQPILGHNTVFWYRQTMMQGLELLAYFRNRAPLDDSGMPKDRFSAEMPDATLATLKIQPSEPRDSAVYFCASGLGIGGEETQYFGPGTRLLVL.

The CDR3 bases are TGTGCCACCAGCCCCGCCGAGGGACAAATGGCAGATACGCAGTATTTT. Translating gives CATSPAEGQMADTQYF. The V and J genes are TRBV15 and TRBJ2-3; a possible D gene is TRBD1 (6 bases). V lost 5 bases and J lost 4, with 19 bases in between. CDR3 length: 16 residues. Germline V gene data show CDR1 as LNHNV and CDR2 as YYDKDF (reference sequence).

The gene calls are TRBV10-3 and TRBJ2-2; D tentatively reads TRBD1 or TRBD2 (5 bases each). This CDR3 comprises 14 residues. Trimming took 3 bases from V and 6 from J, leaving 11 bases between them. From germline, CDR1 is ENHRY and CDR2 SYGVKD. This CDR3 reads CAISETLGAGELFF. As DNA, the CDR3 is TGTGCCATCAGTGAAACACTAGGGGCCGGGGAGCTGTTTTTT.

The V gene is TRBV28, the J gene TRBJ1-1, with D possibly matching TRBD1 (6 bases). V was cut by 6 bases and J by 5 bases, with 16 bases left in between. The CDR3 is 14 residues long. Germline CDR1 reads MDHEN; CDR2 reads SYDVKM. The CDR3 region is CASRHTPQGTEAFF. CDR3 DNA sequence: TGTGCCAGCAGACACACCCCTCAGGGGACTGAAGCTTTCTTT.

CDR3 residues: CAWSVQGNGELFF. CDR3 nucleotides: TGTGCCTGGAGTGTTCAAGGGAACGGGGAGCTGTTTTTT. The rearrangement uses TRBV30 and TRBJ2-2, with unresolved D. V shed 0 bases and J shed 7 bases, with 9 bases lying between them. The length of the CDR3 is 13 residues. Germline V gene lookup returns CDR1 GTSNPN and CDR2 SVGIG (reference sequence).

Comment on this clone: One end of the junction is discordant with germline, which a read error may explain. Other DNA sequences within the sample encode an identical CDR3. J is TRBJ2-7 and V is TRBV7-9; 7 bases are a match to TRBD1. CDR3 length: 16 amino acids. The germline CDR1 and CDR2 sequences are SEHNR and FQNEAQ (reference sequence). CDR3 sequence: CASSPSLPDRYDEQYF. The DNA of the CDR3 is TGTGCCAGCAGCCCATCTCTACCGGACAGGTACGACGAGCAGTATTTC.

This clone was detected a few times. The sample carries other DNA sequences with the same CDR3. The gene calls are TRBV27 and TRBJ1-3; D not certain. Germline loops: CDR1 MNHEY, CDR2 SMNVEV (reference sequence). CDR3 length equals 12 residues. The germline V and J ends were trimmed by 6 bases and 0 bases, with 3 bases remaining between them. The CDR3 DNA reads TGTGCCAGCAGGAGCTCTGGAAACACCATATATTTT. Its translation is CASRSSGNTIYF.

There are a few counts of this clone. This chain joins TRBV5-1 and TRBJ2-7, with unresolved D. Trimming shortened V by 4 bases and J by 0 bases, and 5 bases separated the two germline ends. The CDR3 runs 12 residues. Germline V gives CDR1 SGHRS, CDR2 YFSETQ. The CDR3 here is CASSPGSYEQYF. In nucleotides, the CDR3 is TGCGCCAGCAGCCCGGGCTCCTACGAGCAGTACTTC.

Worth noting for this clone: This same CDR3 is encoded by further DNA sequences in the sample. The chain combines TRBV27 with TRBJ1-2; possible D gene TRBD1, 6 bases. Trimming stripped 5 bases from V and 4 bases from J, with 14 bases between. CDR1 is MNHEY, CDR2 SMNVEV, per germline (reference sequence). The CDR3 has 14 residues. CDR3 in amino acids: CASSPETGAYGYTF. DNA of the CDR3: TGTGCCAGCAGTCCTGAGACAGGCGCCTATGGCTACACCTTC.

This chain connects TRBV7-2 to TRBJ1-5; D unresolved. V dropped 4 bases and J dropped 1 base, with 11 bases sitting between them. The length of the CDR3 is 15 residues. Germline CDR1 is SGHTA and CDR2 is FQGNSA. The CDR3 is CASSSGWLSNQPQHF. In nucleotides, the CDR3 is TGTGCCAGCAGCTCCGGGTGGTTAAGCAATCAGCCCCAGCATTTT. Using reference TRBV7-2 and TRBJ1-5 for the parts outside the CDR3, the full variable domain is GAGVSQSPSNKVTEKGKDVELRCDPISGHTALYWYRQSLGQGLEFLIYFQGNSAPDKSGLPSDRFSAERTGGSVSTLTIQRTQQEDSAVYLCASSSGWLSNQPQHFGDGTRLSIL.

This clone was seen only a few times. CDR3 DNA: TGTGCCAGCAGCTTGCACAGTCCGGGGACTGAAGCTTTCTTT. Its translation is CASSLHSPGTEAFF. The chain has TRBV5-4 and TRBJ1-1; unclear D gene. Looked up from germline, CDR1 is SGHNT and CDR2 is YYREEE (reference sequence). The CDR3 has 14 residues. V was cut by 1 base and J by 5 bases, with 12 bases left in between.

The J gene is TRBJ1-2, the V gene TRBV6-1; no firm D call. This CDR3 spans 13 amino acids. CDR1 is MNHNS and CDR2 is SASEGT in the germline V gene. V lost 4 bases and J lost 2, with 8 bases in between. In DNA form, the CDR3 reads TGTGCCAGCAGTGCGGGATCCAACTATGGCTACACCTTC. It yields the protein CASSAGSNYGYTF.

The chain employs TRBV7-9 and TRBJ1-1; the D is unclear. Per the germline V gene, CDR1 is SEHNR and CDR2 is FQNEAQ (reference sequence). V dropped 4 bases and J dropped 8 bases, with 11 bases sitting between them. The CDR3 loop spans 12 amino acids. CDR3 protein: CASSSSRPEAFF. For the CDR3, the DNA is TGTGCCAGCAGCTCCAGTCGACCCGAAGCTTTCTTT.

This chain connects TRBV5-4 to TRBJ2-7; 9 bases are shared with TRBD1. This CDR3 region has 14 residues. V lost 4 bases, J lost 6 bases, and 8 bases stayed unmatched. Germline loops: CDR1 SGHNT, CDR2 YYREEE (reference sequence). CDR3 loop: CASSVRDRVREQYF. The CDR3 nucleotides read TGTGCCAGCAGCGTCCGGGACAGGGTTCGCGAGCAGTACTTC.

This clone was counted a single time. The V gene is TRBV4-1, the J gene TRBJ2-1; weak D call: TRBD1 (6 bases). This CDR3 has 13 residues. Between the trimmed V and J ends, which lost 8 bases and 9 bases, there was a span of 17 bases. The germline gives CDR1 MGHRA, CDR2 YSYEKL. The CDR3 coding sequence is TGCGCCAGCGGTGAGTTTGGGACATTTGAGCAGTTCTTC. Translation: CASGEFGTFEQFF.

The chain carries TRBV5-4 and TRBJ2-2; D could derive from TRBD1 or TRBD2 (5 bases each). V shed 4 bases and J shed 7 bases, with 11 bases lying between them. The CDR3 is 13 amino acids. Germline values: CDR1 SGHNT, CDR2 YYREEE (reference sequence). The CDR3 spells CASSRGESGELFF. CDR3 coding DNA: TGTGCCAGCAGCAGAGGGGAGAGCGGGGAGCTGTTTTTT.

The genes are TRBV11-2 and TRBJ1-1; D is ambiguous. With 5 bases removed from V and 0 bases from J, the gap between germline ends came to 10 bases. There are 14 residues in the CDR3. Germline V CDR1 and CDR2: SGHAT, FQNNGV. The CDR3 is CASSPQFMNTEAFF. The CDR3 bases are TGTGCCAGCAGCCCCCAATTCATGAACACTGAAGCTTTCTTT.

The CDR3 sequence: CASSPGGYTDTQYF. CDR3 DNA sequence: TGCGCCAGCAGCCCGGGGGGATACACAGATACGCAGTATTTT. The chain uses TRBV5-1 and TRBJ2-3; TRBD2 matches at 7 bases. Trimming cost V 4 bases and J 2 bases; bases outside gene matches: 4. Germline V gene lookup returns CDR1 SGHRS and CDR2 YFSETQ. The CDR3 has 14 amino acids.

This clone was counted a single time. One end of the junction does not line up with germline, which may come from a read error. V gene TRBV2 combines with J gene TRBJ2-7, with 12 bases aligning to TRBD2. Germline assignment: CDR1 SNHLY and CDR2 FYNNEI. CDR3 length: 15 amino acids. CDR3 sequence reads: CASREGLAGLYEQYF. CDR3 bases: TGTGCCAGCAGGGAAGGACTAGCGGGACTCTACGAGCAGTACTTC.

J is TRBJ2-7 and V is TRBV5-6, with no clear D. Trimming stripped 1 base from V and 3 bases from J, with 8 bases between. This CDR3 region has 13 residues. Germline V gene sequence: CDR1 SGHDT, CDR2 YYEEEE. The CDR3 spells CASSLYGHYEQYF. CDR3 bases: TGTGCCAGCAGCTTGTACGGTCACTACGAGCAGTACTTC.

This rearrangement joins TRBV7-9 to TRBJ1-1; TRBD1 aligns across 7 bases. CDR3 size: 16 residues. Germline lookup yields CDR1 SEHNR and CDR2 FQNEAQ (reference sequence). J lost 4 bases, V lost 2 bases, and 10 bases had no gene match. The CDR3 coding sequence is TGTGCCAGCAGCTTAAACAGGGGCCCCCTCCCCACTGAAGCTTTCTTT. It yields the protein CASSLNRGPLPTEAFF.

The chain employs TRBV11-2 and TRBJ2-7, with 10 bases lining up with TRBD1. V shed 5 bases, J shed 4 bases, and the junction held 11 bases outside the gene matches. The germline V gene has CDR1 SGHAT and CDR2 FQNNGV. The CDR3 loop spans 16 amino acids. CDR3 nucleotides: TGTGCCAGCAGCCCAGATAAAGACAGGGGGCTTTACGAGCAGTACTTC. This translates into CASSPDKDRGLYEQYF.

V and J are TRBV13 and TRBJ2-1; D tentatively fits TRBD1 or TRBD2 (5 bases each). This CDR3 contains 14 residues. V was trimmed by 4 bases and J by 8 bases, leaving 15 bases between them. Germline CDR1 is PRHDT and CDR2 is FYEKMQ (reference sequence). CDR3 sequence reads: CASSYPSGTDEQFF. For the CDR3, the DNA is TGTGCCAGCAGCTACCCCTCAGGGACCGATGAGCAGTTCTTC.

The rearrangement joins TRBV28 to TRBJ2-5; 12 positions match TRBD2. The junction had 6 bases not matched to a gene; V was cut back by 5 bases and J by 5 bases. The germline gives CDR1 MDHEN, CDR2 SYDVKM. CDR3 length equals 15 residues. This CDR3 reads CASSPPTSGSETQYF. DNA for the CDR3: TGTGCCAGCAGTCCCCCGACTAGCGGGAGCGAGACCCAGTACTTC. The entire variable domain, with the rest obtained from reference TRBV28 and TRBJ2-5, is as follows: DVKVTQSSRYLVKRTGEKVFLECVQDMDHENMFWYRQDPGLGLRLIYFSYDVKMKEKGDIPEGYSVSREKKERFSLILESASTNQTSMYLCASSPPTSGSETQYFGPGTRLLVL.